This record concerns one TCR beta chain sequence. Sample time point: newly diagnosed GD, antithyroid drugs for less than 3 months. PBMC RNA was the source of the TCR library. One endocrinology department in Xi'an, China, was where patients came from. The data were taken from a study of regulatory T cells in long-lasting Graves disease. The V end lost 3 bases, the J end lost 7 bases, and 9 bases lay between the germline ends. The CDR3 length is 13 residues. From germline, CDR1 is MNHEY and CDR2 SMNVEV (reference sequence). TCR beta libraries were built with iRepertoire HTBI primers and Arm-PCR of CDR3 regions. TCRdb recomputed calls from the multiplex PCR reads with MiXCR, one row per CDR3 protein. The top ten clones hold around 10% of a sample with roughly 420,000 distinct CDR3 sequences, 16% of them seen once. The same specimen was also included in a second study, on T cells in Graves' hyperthyroidism and ophthalmopathy. That work adds: Diagnosing involved the use of clinical symptoms, serum thyroxine and TRAb, thyroid ultrasound and orbital computed tomography. The majority of expanded thyroid clonotypes above 0.001 also appeared in blood.

Source: peripheral blood mononuclear cells (PBMCs), taken at new diagnosis, from a patient treated with antithyroid drugs. The clonotype was recovered from a woman aged 30 to 39 with Graves disease. The chain joins TRBV27 to TRBJ2-2; D is perhaps TRBD1 (5 bases). The CDR3 loop reads CASSFTGFGELFF. CDR3 DNA: TGTGCCAGCAGTTTTACAGGTTTCGGGGAGCTGTTTTTT.